This T cell receptor beta chain is from a study of blood T cell repertoires in COVID-19. About the study: Material from acute and convalescent COVID-19 was sourced from the United States, Italy and Spain. PBMCs, B-cell-depleted T cells, or T cells provided the cDNA or gDNA that made up the material.

In the source study's methods: Amplifying reference gene primers gave estimates of nucleated cell counts. Generated by immunoSEQ multiplex PCR, the TCRdb table keeps only in-frame clones and is missing some. The V and J calls and clone size come from that table; D and trimming were worked out from the DNA. This sample has 100,000 or so clones, with roughly nine tenths found just once. Notes on this clone: The same CDR3 can be traced to other DNA sequences in this sample.

The CDR3 has 17 amino acids. J lost 2 bases, V lost 3 bases, and 4 bases had no gene match. Germline V gene lookup returns CDR1 SGDLS and CDR2 YYNGEE. The specimen was peripheral blood. The V call is TRBV9, the J call TRBJ2-5, with 16 bases identical to TRBD2. The source is a man aged 25 to 45 in a cohort sampled during active COVID-19. Here the CDR3 reads CASSAGTSGGVQETQYF. Here the CDR3 DNA reads TGTGCCAGCAGCGCGGGGACTAGCGGGGGGGTACAAGAGACCCAGTACTTC.